This passage covers 7 T cell receptor beta chains from one sample sequenced in a study of blood T cell repertoires in COVID-19. Libraries were prepared by immunoSEQ multiplex PCR; TCRdb keeps only in-frame clonotypes and omits some of them. Of about 360,000 clones in the sample, 86% were seen once. The material sequenced was peripheral blood. These receptors all stem from a woman aged 55-75 years with COVID-19, enrolled during active disease.

The rearrangement uses TRBV5-4 and TRBJ2-1; 7 bases map to TRBD1. With V trimmed by 0 bases and J by 1 base, 4 bases remained unmatched. CDR1 is SGHNT, CDR2 YYREEE, per germline (reference sequence). CDR3 size: 16 residues. The CDR3 DNA is TGTGCCAGCAGCTTGGCCGGGACAGTGTCCTACAATGAGCAGTTCTTC. Translated, it gives CASSLAGTVSYNEQFF.

V usage is TRBV4-2 and J usage is TRBJ2-3; 11 nucleotides align to TRBD2. CDR1 and CDR2 (germline): LGHNA, YNFKEQ. V dropped 3 bases and J dropped 4; count of bases not matched to a gene: 6. There are 16 residues in the CDR3. The CDR3 bases are TGTGCCAGCAGCCACTTAGCGGGGGGGGAGGCAGATACGCAGTATTTT. Translation: CASSHLAGGEADTQYF.

J is TRBJ1-2 and V is TRBV14; 8 bases fit TRBD1. The junction had 7 bases not matched to a gene; V was cut back by 2 bases and J by 2 bases. The germline V gene encodes CDR1 SGHDN and CDR2 FVKESK. The CDR3 extends over 16 amino acids. The CDR3 DNA sequence: TGTGCCAGCAGCCAACCCGGGACAGGAAGAAACTATGGCTACACCTTC. It specifies CASSQPGTGRNYGYTF.

This sequence joins TRBV7-9 and TRBJ1-1; 8 positions agree with TRBD1. V dropped 5 bases and J dropped 2; count of bases not matched to a gene: 7. Germline V gene data show CDR1 as SEHNR and CDR2 as FQNEAQ (reference sequence). The CDR3 runs to 15 residues. CDR3 sequence reads: CASSGTQGANTEAFF. The CDR3 region has the DNA TGTGCCAGCAGCGGCACCCAGGGGGCTAACACTGAAGCTTTCTTT.

The count of this clone is one. This rearrangement joins TRBV7-2 to TRBJ2-5; weak D call: TRBD2 (5 bases). The CDR3 extends over 14 amino acids. The germline CDR1 and CDR2 sequences are SGHTA and FQGNSA. Trimming cost V 1 base and J 4 bases, with 10 bases left between them. The CDR3 sequence is CASSLVGGGETQYF. DNA for the CDR3: TGTGCCAGCAGCTTAGTTGGCGGAGGAGAGACCCAGTACTTC. The full variable domain, its missing parts supplied by reference TRBV7-2 and TRBJ2-5, is GAGVSQSPSNKVTEKGKDVELRCDPISGHTALYWYRQSLGQGLEFLIYFQGNSAPDKSGLPSDRFSAERTGGSVSTLTIQRTQQEDSAVYLCASSLVGGGETQYFGPGTRLLVL.

The chain combines TRBV5-1 with TRBJ1-2; 7 bases are a match to TRBD1. Trimming cost V 4 bases and J 1 base; bases outside gene matches: 7. The CDR3 has 15 residues. Germline CDR1 SGHRS, CDR2 YFSETQ. Here the CDR3 DNA reads TGCGCCAGCAGCCCCCGGACAGGTTTTAACTATGGCTACACCTTC. Translating gives CASSPRTGFNYGYTF.

This chain uses TRBV4-2 with TRBJ1-1, with 10 nucleotides matching TRBD1. With V trimmed by 4 bases and J by 3 bases, 11 bases remained unmatched. The CDR3 sequence is 17 residues long. Germline V CDR1 and CDR2: LGHNA, YNFKEQ. The CDR3, as DNA: TGTGCCAGCAGCCCAAAGAGGACCGGGACAGGGGACACTGAAGCTTTCTTT. It specifies CASSPKRTGTGDTEAFF.